One sample yielded the 30 T cell receptor beta chains listed below, sequenced in a study of T-cell reconstitution after alpha-beta-depleted transplantation in children. The TCRbeta library incorporated unique molecular identifiers. Each CDR3 protein is one row after TCRdb ran MiXCR on the PCR reads. The data show about 600,000 distinct CDR3 sequences, approximately 10% seen once. This sample comprised PBMCs from the stem cell graft donor, obtained from the stem cell graft. The receptors shown here come from a human donor who donated a stem cell graft to a child with acute myeloid leukemia.

This clonotype was recorded at least ten times. The chain combines TRBV11-2 with TRBJ1-3, with 7 nucleotides matching TRBD1. The V segment lost 3 bases and the J segment 3 bases; nucleotides outside the gene matches: 14. The CDR3 consists of 18 residues. CDR1 SGHAT and CDR2 FQNNGV come from the germline V gene. CDR3 loop: CASSLGRGSGIGGNTIYF. In DNA form, the CDR3 reads TGTGCCAGCAGCTTGGGCAGGGGGAGTGGTATAGGTGGAAACACCATATATTTT.

This clonotype has just a few counts. The chain carries TRBV6-1 and TRBJ2-7; 7 bases are a match to TRBD2. Trimming cost V 6 bases and J 2 bases; bases outside gene matches: 10. The CDR3 has 15 amino acids. The germline V gene encodes CDR1 MNHNS and CDR2 SASEGT. The chain's CDR3 is CASSGTSDGPYEQYF. CDR3 DNA: TGTGCCAGCAGCGGTACTAGCGACGGTCCCTACGAGCAGTACTTC.

Points on this clonotype: Germline and junction disagree at one end, which may indicate a read error. The chain employs TRBV5-6 and TRBJ2-3; no clear D. The germline V gene encodes CDR1 SGHDT and CDR2 YYEEEE. This CDR3 contains 14 residues. CDR3 sequence (DNA): TGTGCCATCAGCCCCGGGCCTAGCACAGATACGCAGTATTTT. Translation gives CAISPGPSTDTQYF. Full variable domain (outside the CDR3, taken from reference TRBV5-6 and TRBJ2-3): DAGVTQSPTHLIKTRGQQVTLRCSPKSGHDTVSWYQQALGQGPQFIFQYYEEEERQRGNFPDRFSGHQFPNYSSELNVNALLLGDSALYLCAISPGPSTDTQYFGPGTRLTVL.

This clonotype was observed at least ten times. CDR3 in amino acids: CSVEELAGRTDTQYF. The CDR3 nucleotides are TGCAGCGTTGAAGAGCTAGCGGGGAGGACAGATACGCAGTATTTT. This chain connects TRBV29-1 to TRBJ2-3; 9 bases fit TRBD2. This CDR3 has 15 amino acids. Germline CDR1 and CDR2: SQVTM and ANQGSEA. The J segment lost 3 bases and the V segment lost 0 bases, leaving 4 bases of the junction unmatched.

The chain has TRBV28 and TRBJ2-1, with D unresolved. Looked up from germline, CDR1 is MDHEN and CDR2 is SYDVKM. The CDR3 loop spans 14 amino acids. Deletions cut 4 bases from V and 9 bases from J, with 16 bases between. CDR3 in amino acids: CASSSLKKVPEQFF. The CDR3 region has the DNA TGTGCCAGCAGTTCCTTAAAAAAAGTACCTGAGCAGTTCTTC.

The chain is built from TRBV27 and TRBJ1-5; perhaps TRBD1 as D (6 bases). This CDR3 comprises 15 residues. Per the germline V gene, CDR1 is MNHEY and CDR2 is SMNVEV (reference sequence). V lost 2 bases and J 7 bases, leaving 15 bases between the germline ends. The CDR3 sequence is CASSLGQGRGQPQHF. For the CDR3, the DNA is TGTGCCAGCAGTTTAGGGCAGGGGAGGGGACAGCCCCAGCATTTT.

The rearrangement joins TRBV18 to TRBJ1-1; 8 nucleotides match TRBD1. J was trimmed by 5 bases and V by 0 bases; bases with no gene match: 5. CDR3 length: 15 amino acids. Germline V gene data show CDR1 as KGHSH and CDR2 as LQKENI. The CDR3, as DNA: TGTGCCAGCTCACCACCGACACAGGGGGAGACTGAAGCTTTCTTT. Its translation is CASSPPTQGETEAFF.

This clonotype was counted many times. The V gene is TRBV12-3 or TRBV12-4, the J gene TRBJ2-2, with D perhaps matching TRBD2 (6 bases). CDR3 length: 15 residues. The V and J ends lost 6 bases and 1 base respectively, with 12 bases between them. CDR3 coding DNA: TGTGCCAGCAGCCCCGAGCGGGTGAACACCGGGGAGCTGTTTTTT. Translated, it gives CASSPERVNTGELFF.

This clonotype was counted many times. The chain employs TRBV20-1 and TRBJ2-3, with D possibly being TRBD1 or TRBD2 (5 bases each). The V gene's germline CDR1 is DFQATT and CDR2 SNEGSKA (reference sequence). Trimming stripped 3 bases from V and 6 bases from J, with 13 bases between. This CDR3 has 13 amino acids. The CDR3 sequence is CSASGDPGDTQYF. The CDR3 bases are TGCAGTGCTAGTGGGGACCCAGGGGATACGCAGTATTTT.

The table lists this clonotype with many counts. The gene calls are TRBV18 and TRBJ2-5; TRBD1 matches at 7 bases. CDR3 length: 13 residues. In germline, CDR1 is KGHSH, CDR2 LQKENI. Losses at the gene ends were 2 bases for V and 4 bases for J; bases not matched to a gene: 1. The CDR3 DNA reads as TGTGCCAGCTCACCATACAGGGGAGAGACCCAGTACTTC. Translation: CASSPYRGETQYF.

This clonotype was seen a few times. CDR3 bases: TGTGCCAGCAGCACCCCCGGGTGGGGGAATGAGCAGTTCTTC. Encoded protein: CASSTPGWGNEQFF. The rearrangement links TRBV28 to TRBJ2-1, with D perhaps TRBD1 or TRBD2 (5 bases each). The V end lost 6 bases, the J end lost 7 bases, and 16 bases lay between the germline ends. The V gene's germline CDR1 is MDHEN and CDR2 SYDVKM. The CDR3 spans 14 residues.

This clonotype was counted only a few times. The CDR3 sequence is CSVQQHLNTEAFF. CDR3 in DNA: TGCAGCGTTCAACAGCATTTGAACACTGAAGCTTTCTTT. This chain joins TRBV29-1 and TRBJ1-1; D gene uncertain. The germline V gene has CDR1 SQVTM and CDR2 ANQGSEA. The CDR3 is made up of 13 amino acids. Trimming removed 5 bases at V and 0 bases at J, with 10 bases between.

This chain links TRBV28 with TRBJ1-1; D gene uncertain. Looked up from germline, CDR1 is MDHEN and CDR2 is SYDVKM. This CDR3 region has 15 residues. Trimming pared 2 bases from V and 4 bases from J, leaving 14 bases between. The CDR3: CASSLVRGDTTEAFF. The CDR3 DNA sequence: TGTGCCAGCAGTTTAGTCCGGGGAGACACCACTGAAGCTTTCTTT.

The chain has TRBV10-3 and TRBJ2-5; a weak D match, TRBD1 (5 bases). Germline-derived CDR1 and CDR2 are ENHRY and SYGVKD. Between the trimmed V and J ends, which lost 10 bases and 5 bases, there was a span of 20 bases. CDR3 size: 14 residues. The DNA of the CDR3 is TGTGCCAGCACCCTGGACATTTCCCGGGAGACCCAGTACTTC. This translates into CASTLDISRETQYF.

There are a few counts of this clonotype. The J gene is TRBJ1-6, the V gene TRBV7-2; a weak D match, TRBD1 (6 bases). Germline V gene lookup returns CDR1 SGHTA and CDR2 FQGNSA. The germline V and J ends were trimmed by 2 bases and 6 bases, with 11 bases remaining between them. This CDR3 comprises 15 residues. CDR3 loop: CASSLTGGSNSPLHF. The CDR3 bases are TGTGCCAGCAGCTTAACTGGGGGCAGTAATTCACCCCTCCACTTT.

This clonotype was counted between two and nine times. The J gene is TRBJ2-3, the V gene TRBV20-1; the D gene is possibly TRBD2 (6 bases). This CDR3 is built from 15 residues. V was pared by 2 bases and J by 0 bases, with 12 bases between. Germline CDR1 and CDR2: DFQATT and SNEGSKA (reference sequence). In nucleotides, the CDR3 is TGCAGTGCTAGACCACCGGGGACTAGCACAGATACGCAGTATTTT. It is translated as CSARPPGTSTDTQYF.

The sample holds many counts of this clonotype. The rearrangement joins TRBV9 to TRBJ2-1; D is unclear. V lost 4 bases and J lost 10, with 9 bases in between. The CDR3 is 11 amino acids. Germline values: CDR1 SGDLS, CDR2 YYNGEE. CDR3 nucleotides: TGTGCCAGCAGCACCCGGACGGAGCAGTTCTTC. Translated, it gives CASSTRTEQFF. Filled out from reference TRBV9 and TRBJ2-1, the complete variable domain reads DSGVTQTPKHLITATGQRVTLRCSPRSGDLSVYWYQQSLDQGLQFLIQYYNGEERAKGNILERFSAQQFPDLHSELNLSSLELGDSALYFCASSTRTEQFFGPGTRLTVL.

Comment on this clonotype: A much larger clone sits a single nucleotide away, making a read error possible. The conserved final phenylalanine or tryptophan is absent from the CDR3, which likely points to a read error. The gene calls are TRBV20-1 and TRBJ2-3, with 8 bases matching TRBD1. J lost 0 bases, V lost 6 bases, and 5 bases had no gene match. The length of the CDR3 is 14 residues. The germline gives CDR1 DFQATT, CDR2 SNEGSKA (reference sequence). Here the CDR3 reads CSARTGSSTDTQYC. The CDR3 DNA follows: TGCAGTGCCCGGACAGGGAGCAGCACAGATACGCAGTATTGT.

A few counts support this clonotype. This sequence joins TRBV27 and TRBJ1-2, with D unclear. This CDR3 is 15 amino acids long. Trimming removed 2 bases from V and 7 bases from J, with 17 bases in between. CDR1 is MNHEY, CDR2 SMNVEV, per germline (reference sequence). The CDR3 DNA sequence: TGTGCCAGCAGTTTAGTGGGTCGGGTCCCCCGTGGCTACACCTTC. The encoded protein is CASSLVGRVPRGYTF.

Only a few counts were recorded for this clonotype. The J gene is TRBJ2-1, the V gene TRBV7-3, with 7 bases that match TRBD1. CDR3 length equals 15 residues. The V gene's germline CDR1 is SGHTA and CDR2 FQGTGA. V lost 5 bases and J lost 2; bases outside the gene matches: 6. CDR3 DNA sequence: TGTGCCAGCAGCCCGACAGGGTCCCCCTACAATGAGCAGTTCTTC. It codes for CASSPTGSPYNEQFF.

The chain carries TRBV6-5 and TRBJ1-1; 7 positions agree with TRBD1. Trimming cost V 6 bases and J 5 bases; bases outside gene matches: 9. CDR3 length: 14 amino acids. Germline CDR1 reads MNHEY; CDR2 reads SVGAGI. CDR3 in amino acids: CASRLDRVVTEAFF. In nucleotides, the CDR3 is TGTGCCAGCAGACTAGACAGGGTTGTGACTGAAGCTTTCTTT.

There are a few counts of this clonotype. V usage is TRBV20-1 and J usage is TRBJ2-2; TRBD2 matches at 8 bases. Trimming took 0 bases from V and 1 from J; bases not matched to a gene: 10. The CDR3 loop spans 18 amino acids. Germline CDR1 DFQATT, CDR2 SNEGSKA (reference sequence). The CDR3, as DNA: TGCAGTGCTAGAGATCTTCGAGAGGCGGGAGGGAACACCGGGGAGCTGTTTTTT. It encodes CSARDLREAGGNTGELFF.

Only a few counts were recorded for this clonotype. The V and J genes are TRBV12-3 or TRBV12-4 and TRBJ2-7, with TRBD1 matching over 10 bases. V was pared by 5 bases and J by 2 bases, with 6 bases of the junction left unmatched. This CDR3 is 15 amino acids long. The CDR3 sequence: CASSRMTGGPYEQYF. The CDR3, as DNA: TGTGCCAGCAGTCGGATGACAGGGGGCCCCTACGAGCAGTACTTC.

This clonotype has a handful of counts. V gene TRBV5-1 combines with J gene TRBJ1-1; no clear D gene. Trimming removed 0 bases from V and 10 bases from J, with 13 bases in between. CDR3 length: 13 amino acids. CDR1 SGHRS and CDR2 YFSETQ come from the germline V gene. The CDR3 loop reads CASSLEGLGRAFF. CDR3 nucleotide sequence: TGCGCCAGCAGCTTGGAAGGTTTGGGGAGAGCTTTCTTT.

The chain is built from TRBV20-1 and TRBJ2-7; 11 bases match TRBD2. From germline, CDR1 is DFQATT and CDR2 SNEGSKA (reference sequence). This CDR3 has 15 residues. V was pared by 6 bases and J by 3 bases, with 10 bases of the junction left unmatched. The CDR3 region is CSADRLAGSGYEQYF. The CDR3, as DNA: TGCAGTGCCGACCGACTAGCGGGATCTGGCTACGAGCAGTACTTC.

This clonotype was seen a few times. Here the CDR3 reads CASSLDRTNEKLFF. The DNA of the CDR3 is TGCGCCAGCAGCCTGGACAGAACTAATGAAAAACTGTTTTTT. This chain connects TRBV5-1 to TRBJ1-4; weak D call: TRBD1 (6 bases). This CDR3 is built from 14 residues. CDR1 and CDR2 (germline): SGHRS, YFSETQ. V lost 4 bases and J 1 base, leaving 8 bases between the germline ends. The full variable domain, rest sourced from reference TRBV5-1 and TRBJ1-4, is KAGVTQTPRYLIKTRGQQVTLSCSPISGHRSVSWYQQTPGQGLQFLFEYFSETQRNKGNFPGRFSGRQFSNSRSEMNVSTLELGDSALYLCASSLDRTNEKLFFGSGTQLSVL.

This clonotype was seen a handful of times. This chain links TRBV7-2 with TRBJ2-7; TRBD2 agrees at 11 bases. V lost 1 base and J lost 4; bases outside the gene matches: 3. CDR1 and CDR2 from the germline V gene are SGHTA and FQGNSA. This CDR3 is 15 amino acids long. The CDR3 region has the DNA TGTGCCAGCAGCTTAGAACTAGCGGGGGAATACGAGCAGTACTTC. Protein sequence: CASSLELAGEYEQYF.

This chain uses TRBV7-2 with TRBJ2-7, with D maybe TRBD1 (5 bases). The CDR3 sequence is 14 residues long. From germline, CDR1 is SGHTA and CDR2 FQGNSA. The ends were cut back, 4 bases at V and 6 bases at J, with 16 bases in the middle. CDR3 bases: TGTGCCAGCAGCTCGACAGCGCCCAAGGGCGAGCAGTACTTC. Protein product: CASSSTAPKGEQYF.

The chain employs TRBV24-1 and TRBJ2-3, with unresolved D. The CDR3 consists of 14 residues. V was pared by 6 bases and J by 8 bases, with 17 bases between. The V gene's germline CDR1 is KGHDR and CDR2 SFDVKD. Here the CDR3 DNA reads TGTGCCACCAGTCCAGGCCTGTTCCCCGTTACGCAGTATTTT. As protein: CATSPGLFPVTQYF.

This rearrangement joins TRBV7-8 to TRBJ1-5, with TRBD1 identical over 8 bases. V gave up 4 bases and J gave up 0 bases; unmatched junction bases: 5. CDR3 length: 16 residues. The germline V gene has CDR1 SGHVS and CDR2 FQNEAQ. The CDR3 DNA reads TGTGCCAGCAGCTCGGACAGGGATTATAGCAATCAGCCCCAGCATTTT. Residues: CASSSDRDYSNQPQHF.